The rows below give T cell receptor beta chains drawn from one sample of a study of radiotherapy plus CTLA-4 blockade in lung cancer. Sequenced by immunoSEQ multiplex PCR; TCRdb stores in-frame clones only, minus some. The sample includes more than 75,000 clones, roughly 78% of them seen just once. The specimen comprised peripheral blood, sampled from a patient treated with radiotherapy plus ipilimumab. Every receptor here comes from a human donor with non-small cell lung cancer that progressed on radiotherapy plus ipilimumab. CDR3s include the opening cysteine and the closing phenylalanine or tryptophan. Each record gives: V gene, D gene, clone size, J gene, CDR3 DNA, CDR3 protein. D genes are given only for firm matches. Clone size is stated in some rows and not others, as once, few, many or a class when expanded.

v_gene: TRBV18; d_gene: TRBD1; abundance: -; j_gene: TRBJ1-2; CDR3nt: TGTGCCAGCTCACTCGCGACAGGGTGGGATGGCTACACCTTC; CDR3aa: CASSLATGWDGYTF
v_gene: TRBV7-2; d_gene: -; abundance: -; j_gene: TRBJ2-3; CDR3nt: TGTGCCAGCAGCTCCCCGATCAGGGATCCCAGCACAGATACGCAGTATTTT; CDR3aa: CASSSPIRDPSTDTQYF
v_gene: TRBV11-2; d_gene: TRBD1; abundance: -; j_gene: TRBJ2-7; CDR3nt: TGTGCCAGCAGCCCGACAGGGGGACATCGAGGCGAGCAGTACTTC; CDR3aa: CASSPTGGHRGEQYF
v_gene: TRBV28; d_gene: -; abundance: -; j_gene: TRBJ1-1; CDR3nt: TGTGCCAGCAGTTTACGGGGGAGCGCTGAAGCTTTCTTT; CDR3aa: CASSLRGSAEAFF
v_gene: TRBV20-1; d_gene: -; abundance: -; j_gene: TRBJ2-2; CDR3nt: TGCAGTGCTAGAGAAGCGGAGAAGCTGTTTTTT; CDR3aa: CSAREAEKLFF
v_gene: TRBV28; d_gene: -; abundance: -; j_gene: TRBJ1-1; CDR3nt: TGTGCCAGCAGTTTCGATCACGCTTTCTTT; CDR3aa: CASSFDHAFF
v_gene: TRBV11-2; d_gene: -; abundance: -; j_gene: TRBJ1-3; CDR3nt: TGTGCCAGCAGCGTTAGGCGGAAATCTGGAAACACCATATATTTT; CDR3aa: CASSVRRKSGNTIYF
v_gene: TRBV9; d_gene: TRBD1; abundance: -; j_gene: TRBJ1-2; CDR3nt: TGTGCCAGCAGCGTGGGACAGGGGAGGAACTATGGCTACACCTTC; CDR3aa: CASSVGQGRNYGYTF
v_gene: TRBV7-3; d_gene: TRBD1; abundance: -; j_gene: TRBJ1-1; CDR3nt: TGTGCCAGCAGCTCCGACAGGGACACTGAAGCTTTCTTT; CDR3aa: CASSSDRDTEAFF
v_gene: TRBV4-1; d_gene: TRBD1; abundance: once; j_gene: TRBJ1-5; CDR3nt: TGCGCCAGCAGCCAACGACAGGGCCTGAAGCCCCAGCATTTT; CDR3aa: CASSQRQGLKPQHF
v_gene: TRBV7-6; d_gene: -; abundance: -; j_gene: TRBJ2-2; CDR3nt: TGTGCCAGCAGCTTAGAGGGTCAGGGGTTGAACACCGGGGAGCTGTTTTTT; CDR3aa: CASSLEGQGLNTGELFF
v_gene: TRBV29-1; d_gene: TRBD1; abundance: few; j_gene: TRBJ2-7; CDR3nt: TGCAGCGTTGAAGATGGGGACAGCTCCTACGAGCAGTACTTC; CDR3aa: CSVEDGDSSYEQYF
v_gene: TRBV7-2; d_gene: TRBD2; abundance: -; j_gene: TRBJ2-7; CDR3nt: TGTGCTAGCAGCTTAGGAAGCGGGGGGGCCGACGAGCAGTACTTC; CDR3aa: CASSLGSGGADEQYF
v_gene: TRBV7-3; d_gene: TRBD2; abundance: -; j_gene: TRBJ2-1; CDR3nt: TGTGCCAGCAGCTGGGGACTACCGGGCGAGGCTGAGCAGTTCTTC; CDR3aa: CASSWGLPGEAEQFF
v_gene: TRBV29-1; d_gene: TRBD2; abundance: -; j_gene: TRBJ2-2; CDR3nt: TGCAGCGTTGCAAGGGCGGGAGGCACCGGGGAGCTGTTTTTT; CDR3aa: CSVARAGGTGELFF
v_gene: TRBV28; d_gene: TRBD1; abundance: -; j_gene: TRBJ1-5; CDR3nt: TGTGCCAGCAGTTTAGAGACGACAGGGTTTCAGCCCCAGCATTTT; CDR3aa: CASSLETTGFQPQHF
v_gene: TRBV19; d_gene: TRBD1; abundance: -; j_gene: TRBJ1-2; CDR3nt: TGTGCCAGTACCGAACCGGGACAGGGAATTTTTTATGGCTACACCTTC; CDR3aa: CASTEPGQGIFYGYTF
v_gene: TRBV6-6; d_gene: -; abundance: -; j_gene: TRBJ2-5; CDR3nt: TGTGCCAGCAGCCCTACAAGTGGAAGTATGACCCAGTACTTC; CDR3aa: CASSPTSGSMTQYF
v_gene: TRBV5-5; d_gene: -; abundance: -; j_gene: TRBJ2-1; CDR3nt: TGTGCCAGCAGCTTGTTCGGCCGTGAGCAGTTCTTC; CDR3aa: CASSLFGREQFF
v_gene: TRBV29-1; d_gene: TRBD1; abundance: -; j_gene: TRBJ2-7; CDR3nt: TGCAGCGTTCCGGACAGGCACGAGCAGTACTTC; CDR3aa: CSVPDRHEQYF
v_gene: TRBV28; d_gene: -; abundance: -; j_gene: TRBJ1-2; CDR3nt: TGTGCCAGCAGTCAGGGCGACTATGGCTACACCTTC; CDR3aa: CASSQGDYGYTF
v_gene: TRBV2; d_gene: -; abundance: few; j_gene: TRBJ1-2; CDR3nt: TGTGCCAGCAGTGAGATTGGGGTTTGGGGCTACACCTTC; CDR3aa: CASSEIGVWGYTF
v_gene: TRBV4-1; d_gene: TRBD1; abundance: -; j_gene: TRBJ1-4; CDR3nt: TGCGCCAGCAGCCTCGGAGGACAGGGAGCTGAAAAACTGTTTTTT; CDR3aa: CASSLGGQGAEKLFF
v_gene: TRBV5-4; d_gene: -; abundance: -; j_gene: TRBJ2-7; CDR3nt: TGTGCCAGCAGCCCCCGGGGGCGGGGATACGAGCAGTACTTC; CDR3aa: CASSPRGRGYEQYF
v_gene: TRBV4-1; d_gene: -; abundance: few; j_gene: TRBJ2-2; CDR3nt: TGCGCCAGCAGCCAAGAGCGTCGCTGGAACACCGGGGAGCTGTTTTTT; CDR3aa: CASSQERRWNTGELFF
v_gene: TRBV7-2; d_gene: -; abundance: -; j_gene: TRBJ1-6; CDR3nt: TGTGCCAGCAGAGTGAGAGACAGCCAGAATTCACCCCTCCACTTT; CDR3aa: CASRVRDSQNSPLHF
v_gene: TRBV5-4; d_gene: -; abundance: -; j_gene: TRBJ1-2; CDR3nt: TGTGCCAGCACCCAAAAGGGGCGCGGCTATGGCTACACCTTC; CDR3aa: CASTQKGRGYGYTF
v_gene: TRBV27; d_gene: TRBD2; abundance: -; j_gene: TRBJ2-3; CDR3nt: TGTGCCAGCAGTGCATTACTAGCCGGGAGGGCCCGGAATACGCAGTATTTT; CDR3aa: CASSALLAGRARNTQYF
v_gene: TRBV6-5; d_gene: -; abundance: -; j_gene: TRBJ1-5; CDR3nt: TGTGCCAGCATAGCAGTTAGCAATCAGCCCCAGCATTTT; CDR3aa: CASIAVSNQPQHF
v_gene: TRBV19; d_gene: TRBD1; abundance: -; j_gene: TRBJ2-7; CDR3nt: TGTGCCAGTAGTACTGGGGTAAGGAGACAGGGGGCGAGGTACGAGCAGTACTTC; CDR3aa: CASSTGVRRQGARYEQYF
v_gene: TRBV19; d_gene: -; abundance: -; j_gene: TRBJ1-1; CDR3nt: TGTGCCACAACAGAAAGAGACACTGAAGCTTTCTTT; CDR3aa: CATTERDTEAFF
v_gene: TRBV7-3; d_gene: -; abundance: -; j_gene: TRBJ2-5; CDR3nt: TGTGCCAGCAGCCGTGGGATCCAAGAGACCCAGTACTTC; CDR3aa: CASSRGIQETQYF
v_gene: TRBV6-5; d_gene: -; abundance: -; j_gene: TRBJ2-7; CDR3nt: TGTGCCAGCACCTTGGGGGGACTCTCCTCCGAGCAGTACTTC; CDR3aa: CASTLGGLSSEQYF
v_gene: TRBV18; d_gene: -; abundance: -; j_gene: TRBJ2-5; CDR3nt: TGTGCCAGCTCACCAAGGACCGGGGAGACCCAGTACTTC; CDR3aa: CASSPRTGETQYF
v_gene: TRBV29-1; d_gene: -; abundance: -; j_gene: TRBJ2-6; CDR3nt: TGCAGCGTTTCTTCGGGGGCCAACGTCCTGACTTTC; CDR3aa: CSVSSGANVLTF
v_gene: TRBV27; d_gene: -; abundance: -; j_gene: TRBJ2-7; CDR3nt: TGTGCCAGTACTGGGATGGACGGCAGGGGCGACTACGAGCAGTACTTC; CDR3aa: CASTGMDGRGDYEQYF
v_gene: TRBV4-3; d_gene: -; abundance: few; j_gene: TRBJ2-3; CDR3nt: TGCGCCAGCAGCCCCGCACCAGGCAGAGATACGCAGTATTTT; CDR3aa: CASSPAPGRDTQYF
v_gene: TRBV5-5; d_gene: TRBD2; abundance: -; j_gene: TRBJ2-7; CDR3nt: TGTGCCAGCAGCCGCGCCGGGACTAGCGGGGTGTACGAGCAGTACTTC; CDR3aa: CASSRAGTSGVYEQYF
v_gene: TRBV7-2; d_gene: TRBD2; abundance: -; j_gene: TRBJ2-5; CDR3nt: TGTGCCAGCAGCTTAGTCGGGACTAATCGGGAGACCCAGTACTTC; CDR3aa: CASSLVGTNRETQYF
v_gene: TRBV29-1; d_gene: TRBD1; abundance: -; j_gene: TRBJ2-7; CDR3nt: TGCAGCGTTGGCCCTACAGGGGCCTACGAGCAGTACTTC; CDR3aa: CSVGPTGAYEQYF
v_gene: TRBV7-7; d_gene: TRBD2; abundance: -; j_gene: TRBJ2-1; CDR3nt: TGTGCCAGCAGCCCCGGGCGGGGAGGGAATGAGCAGTTCTTC; CDR3aa: CASSPGRGGNEQFF
v_gene: TRBV7-2; d_gene: -; abundance: -; j_gene: TRBJ1-1; CDR3nt: TGTGCCAGCAGCTTATATACCAGGAACACTGAAGCTTTCTTT; CDR3aa: CASSLYTRNTEAFF
v_gene: TRBV28; d_gene: TRBD1; abundance: -; j_gene: TRBJ1-1; CDR3nt: TGTGCCAGCAGGGGGGGGACAGTTTACACTGAAGCTTTCTTT; CDR3aa: CASRGGTVYTEAFF
v_gene: TRBV15; d_gene: -; abundance: -; j_gene: TRBJ1-1; CDR3nt: TGTGCCACCAGCAGAGCACAGGTCAACACTGAAGCTTTCTTT; CDR3aa: CATSRAQVNTEAFF
v_gene: TRBV7-9; d_gene: TRBD2; abundance: -; j_gene: TRBJ2-5; CDR3nt: TGTGCCAGCAGCGCTACTAGCGACTCGGAGACCCAGTACTTC; CDR3aa: CASSATSDSETQYF
v_gene: TRBV7-9; d_gene: TRBD1; abundance: -; j_gene: TRBJ2-1; CDR3nt: TGTGCCAGCAGCTTCGCAGGGGGACCTTACAATGAGCAGTTCTTC; CDR3aa: CASSFAGGPYNEQFF
v_gene: TRBV6-1; d_gene: TRBD1; abundance: -; j_gene: TRBJ1-2; CDR3nt: TGTGCCAGCAGTGAATGGGGACAGAACTATGGCTACACCTTC; CDR3aa: CASSEWGQNYGYTF
v_gene: TRBV7-9; d_gene: TRBD1; abundance: -; j_gene: TRBJ1-2; CDR3nt: TGTGCCAGCAGCCAGGGACAGGTGGGGGAAGCTAACTATGGCTACACCTTC; CDR3aa: CASSQGQVGEANYGYTF
v_gene: TRBV6-5; d_gene: TRBD1; abundance: -; j_gene: TRBJ1-2; CDR3nt: TGTGCCAGCAGTTACGCACCGGGACAGGGATACACCTTC; CDR3aa: CASSYAPGQGYTF
v_gene: TRBV5-8; d_gene: -; abundance: few; j_gene: TRBJ2-3; CDR3nt: TGTGCCAGCAGCTTGGGTCTTTGGGGGGCTACAGATACGCAGTATTTT; CDR3aa: CASSLGLWGATDTQYF
v_gene: TRBV5-4; d_gene: -; abundance: once; j_gene: TRBJ1-5; CDR3nt: TGTGCCAGCAGCTCTCTCCCGAATCAGCCCCAGCATTTT; CDR3aa: CASSSLPNQPQHF
v_gene: TRBV27; d_gene: TRBD1; abundance: -; j_gene: TRBJ2-7; CDR3nt: TGTGCCAGCAGTTCCGCGGACAGGGGGCCTTACGAGCAGTACTTC; CDR3aa: CASSSADRGPYEQYF